This T cell receptor (beta chain) comes out of a study of Graves' ophthalmopathy and Graves' hyperthyroidism. Study-level background: Before any treatment, peripheral blood was taken at the initial diagnosis.

Participants with hyperthyroidism, aged 18 to 65, were newly diagnosed with under 2 months' duration. Clinical symptoms, serum thyroxine, TRAb, thyroid ultrasound and orbital computed tomography were relied on for diagnosis. A roughly 9.3 ml volume of fresh peripheral blood provided the PBMCs. This clonotype has a count of ten or more. From RNA, the CDR3 regions of TCR beta chains were amplified and sequenced. An initial RT-PCR round employing HTBI primers preceded a second-round multiplex PCR. From the multiplex PCR reads, TCRdb called clonotypes with MiXCR, one entry per CDR3 protein. There are some 370,000 distinct CDR3 sequences in the sample; approximately 18% occur only once, and roughly 2.4% lies in the top ten. This clonotype was sampled from an adult woman with stable Graves' hyperthyroidism. Sequenced: peripheral blood.

CDR3 nucleotides: TGTGCCAGTAGTATAGGACAGGCCAAAAACATTCAGTACTTC. Its protein is CASSIGQAKNIQYF. V and J are TRBV19 and TRBJ2-4; TRBD1 is a possible D gene (5 bases). Germline assignment: CDR1 LNHDA and CDR2 SQIVND (reference sequence). V shed 1 base and J shed 1 base, with 5 bases lying between them. The CDR3 sequence is 14 residues long.